These 21 T cell receptor beta chains originate from one sample sequenced in a study of identical twins. TCRdb re-called the 5' RACE reads through MiXCR, storing one row per CDR3 protein. The data contain about 520,000 distinct CDR3 sequences, about 20% of them singletons. This sample was also put to use in a study of T cells expressing NK-cell markers.

Material for sequencing was CD4+ T cells sorted from blood. The receptors shown here come from a woman between 18 and 30 years old in good health.

The table lists this clonotype with a few counts. V is TRBV7-9 and J is TRBJ1-4; D unclear. V shed 4 bases and J shed 14 bases, with 11 bases lying between them. The germline V gene encodes CDR1 SEHNR and CDR2 FQNEAQ (reference sequence). CDR3 length equals 11 residues. This chain's CDR3 is CASSSQFRLFF. In DNA, the CDR3 is TGTGCCAGCAGCTCCCAATTTAGGCTGTTTTTT.

This clonotype was picked up a small number of times. The gene calls are TRBV5-1 and TRBJ1-5; TRBD1 matches at 7 bases. V gave up 4 bases and J gave up 4 bases; unmatched junction bases: 8. Germline assignment: CDR1 SGHRS and CDR2 YFSETQ. There are 15 residues in the CDR3. The CDR3 DNA follows: TGCGCCAGCAGCGCCGGGACAGAACTAAATCAGCCCCAGCATTTT. This codes for CASSAGTELNQPQHF.

In this sample, this clonotype turned up a few times. The V call is TRBV20-1, the J call TRBJ2-7; 8 bases line up with TRBD2. Germline assignment: CDR1 DFQATT and CDR2 SNEGSKA (reference sequence). Losses at the gene ends were 1 base for V and 2 bases for J; bases not matched to a gene: 4. The CDR3 loop spans 14 amino acids. The CDR3 here is CSARVPGGAYEQYF. CDR3 DNA: TGCAGTGCTAGAGTTCCGGGGGGGGCCTACGAGCAGTACTTC.

This clonotype has a handful of counts. The chain joins TRBV15 to TRBJ1-2, with D possibly being TRBD1 (5 bases). The germline V and J ends were trimmed by 5 bases and 6 bases, with 19 bases remaining between them. Looked up from germline, CDR1 is LNHNV and CDR2 is YYDKDF (reference sequence). The CDR3 sequence is 15 residues long. The CDR3 nucleotides are TGTGCCACCAGCTGGGGGTCTCCTACCGGCGATGGCTACACCTTC. Encoded protein: CATSWGSPTGDGYTF.

This clonotype was recorded many times. This sequence joins TRBV20-1 and TRBJ2-1; 10 positions agree with TRBD2. The germline gives CDR1 DFQATT, CDR2 SNEGSKA (reference sequence). The CDR3 totals 15 residues. Trimming cost V 6 bases and J 6 bases; bases outside gene matches: 11. The CDR3 coding sequence is TGCAGTGCAACCGTTTCAGCGGGGGGGCGCAATGAGCAGTTCTTC. Amino acid sequence: CSATVSAGGRNEQFF.

This clonotype was picked up a small number of times. V is TRBV18 and J is TRBJ2-7; D remains ambiguous. Germline CDR1 KGHSH, CDR2 LQKENI. Trimming shortened V by 6 bases and J by 0 bases, and 6 bases separated the two germline ends. The CDR3 is made up of 12 amino acids. CDR3 in DNA: TGTGCCAGCTCTGCAAGCTCCTACGAGCAGTACTTC. Its translation is CASSASSYEQYF.

The chain couples TRBV29-1 to TRBJ1-2; tentatively, D is TRBD1 (6 bases). V lost 3 bases and J lost 5, with 25 bases in between. CDR3 length: 17 residues. From germline, CDR1 is SQVTM and CDR2 ANQGSEA. CDR3 bases: TGCAGCGTTGAGAGGTTTTATAGGTCAGGGGATCGTTATGGCTACACCTTC. It encodes CSVERFYRSGDRYGYTF.

This clonotype was recorded many times. The gene calls are TRBV12-3 or TRBV12-4 and TRBJ2-5; D may be TRBD2 (6 bases). Trimming took 4 bases from V and 6 from J, leaving 15 bases between them. CDR3 length: 14 amino acids. In DNA, the CDR3 is TGTGCCAGCAGTTATCTAACTAGCCGGCAGACCCAGTACTTC. This codes for CASSYLTSRQTQYF.

The chain recombines TRBV30 with TRBJ2-7; 8 bases are shared with TRBD2. The CDR3 totals 16 residues. CDR1 and CDR2 (germline): GTSNPN, SVGIG (reference sequence). V was pared by 0 bases and J by 5 bases, with 12 bases of the junction left unmatched. The CDR3 loop is CAWSVRLAGFLDEQYF. DNA for the CDR3: TGTGCCTGGAGTGTACGGCTAGCGGGTTTCCTCGACGAGCAGTACTTC.

Remarks on this clonotype: Compared with germline, one end of the junction differs, possibly owing to a read error. This chain uses TRBV6-6 with TRBJ2-5; no clear D. From germline, CDR1 is MNHNY and CDR2 SVGAGI (reference sequence). This CDR3 contains 13 residues. This chain's CDR3 is CASSLGSSATEDF. The CDR3 DNA follows: TGTGCCAGCAGCCTCGGGTCCTCTGCTACCGAGGACTTC.

At least ten counts were recorded for this clonotype. This chain connects TRBV9 to TRBJ2-2; D assignment may be TRBD1 or TRBD2 (6 bases each). With 0 bases removed from V and 4 bases from J, the gap between germline ends came to 10 bases. The germline CDR1 and CDR2 sequences are SGDLS and YYNGEE. The CDR3 length is 15 residues. The CDR3 loop reads CASSVGGASTGELFF. CDR3 in DNA: TGTGCCAGCAGCGTAGGGGGGGCATCCACCGGGGAGCTGTTTTTT.

V is TRBV11-2 and J is TRBJ1-3, with D hard to call. The CDR3 is 13 amino acids. V dropped 3 bases and J dropped 4 bases, with 7 bases sitting between them. CDR1 and CDR2 from the germline V gene are SGHAT and FQNNGV. The CDR3 coding sequence is TGTGCCAGCAGCTTTTTCTTCGGAAACACCATATATTTT. It encodes CASSFFFGNTIYF.

This clonotype turned up a few times. This chain links TRBV3-1 with TRBJ2-7; 10 nucleotides agree with TRBD2. Germline loops: CDR1 LGHDT, CDR2 YNNKEL (reference sequence). The J segment lost 6 bases and the V segment lost 0 bases, leaving 5 bases of the junction unmatched. This CDR3 has 15 residues. CDR3 DNA: TGTGCCAGCAGCCAAGAAGGGACTAGCGTTCGCGAGCAGTACTTC. Protein: CASSQEGTSVREQYF.

In DNA, the CDR3 is TGTGCCAGCAGTTTAGCGGTCTATGGCTACACCTTC. Amino acid sequence: CASSLAVYGYTF. The chain recombines TRBV12-3 or TRBV12-4 with TRBJ1-2, with D uncertain. The CDR3 extends over 12 amino acids. The ends were cut back, 0 bases at V and 4 bases at J, with 3 bases in the middle.

This clonotype was seen more than once but under ten times. The rearrangement links TRBV3-1 to TRBJ1-3; the D is unclear. Germline-derived CDR1 and CDR2 are LGHDT and YNNKEL (reference sequence). Trimming pared 1 base from V and 4 bases from J, leaving 5 bases between. CDR3 length equals 13 residues. The CDR3 DNA reads as TGTGCCAGCAGCCAAGTGGACGGAAACACCATATATTTT. Its protein is CASSQVDGNTIYF.

Only a few counts were recorded for this clonotype. This chain uses TRBV6-5 with TRBJ2-6; unclear D gene. This CDR3 comprises 16 residues. Trimming stripped 0 bases from V and 1 base from J, with 7 bases between. Germline V gene sequence: CDR1 MNHEY, CDR2 SVGAGI. CDR3: CASSYSELSGANVLTF. The CDR3 DNA follows: TGTGCCAGCAGTTACTCGGAGCTGTCTGGGGCCAACGTCCTGACTTTC.

This clonotype was detected only a few times. V gene TRBV5-1 combines with J gene TRBJ1-2; D might be TRBD1 (6 bases). V was clipped by 5 bases and J by 5 bases, with 13 bases between them. The germline V gene has CDR1 SGHRS and CDR2 YFSETQ. The CDR3 is 13 amino acids. Written as DNA, the CDR3 is TGCGCCAGCAGGGAAGACAGGAAATATGGCTACACCTTC. Translating gives CASREDRKYGYTF. Based on the CDR3 plus reference TRBV5-1 and TRBJ1-2, the full variable domain is KAGVTQTPRYLIKTRGQQVTLSCSPISGHRSVSWYQQTPGQGLQFLFEYFSETQRNKGNFPGRFSGRQFSNSRSEMNVSTLELGDSALYLCASREDRKYGYTFGSGTRLTVV.

The V and J genes are TRBV27 and TRBJ2-3; D perhaps matches TRBD1 (6 bases). The CDR3 is made up of 17 amino acids. Germline CDR1 reads MNHEY; CDR2 reads SMNVEV (reference sequence). Trimming took off 3 bases at V and 2 bases at J, with 18 bases between the two ends. CDR3 region: CASSFYLGQGPTDTQYF. In DNA, the CDR3 is TGTGCCAGCAGTTTTTATCTCGGTCAGGGGCCCACAGATACGCAGTATTTT.

The chain employs TRBV15 and TRBJ2-3; possibly TRBD2 for D (5 bases). The CDR3 contains 14 residues. The V gene lost 6 bases and the J gene lost 4 bases, with 14 bases spanning the gap. Looked up from germline, CDR1 is LNHNV and CDR2 is YYDKDF (reference sequence). The CDR3 is CATSTASYADTQYF. For the CDR3, the DNA is TGTGCCACCAGTACGGCTAGCTACGCAGATACGCAGTATTTT.

This chain uses TRBV20-1 with TRBJ2-5; 8 bases map to TRBD1. V was clipped by 6 bases and J by 7 bases; unmatched bases: 13. CDR1 and CDR2 (germline): DFQATT, SNEGSKA (reference sequence). CDR3 length equals 14 residues. The CDR3 protein is CSATRQGPHGTQYF. CDR3 nucleotide sequence: TGCAGTGCCACTCGACAGGGGCCGCACGGGACCCAGTACTTC.

This clonotype was detected only a few times. V gene TRBV5-6 combines with J gene TRBJ2-6; D is undetermined. V was shortened by 2 bases and J by 2 bases, with 5 bases between the two germline ends. The CDR3 is made up of 14 amino acids. The V gene's germline CDR1 is SGHDT and CDR2 YYEEEE. CDR3 region: CASSLRAGANVLTF. In DNA form, the CDR3 reads TGTGCCAGCAGCTTACGGGCTGGGGCCAACGTCCTGACTTTC.